The rows below give T cell receptor beta chains drawn from one sample of a study of technical replicates of blood from a handful of donors. Measured with immunoSEQ multiplex PCR; TCRdb has only the in-frame clones, and not every one. The sample shows over 55,000 clones, approximately 86% of them seen only once. The sequencing input was PBMCs. These receptor sequences come from a human donor in good health. Some clones in this sample may be carry-over from other donors' samples. CDR3s include the opening cysteine and the closing phenylalanine or tryptophan. Each record gives: clone size, D gene, V gene, J gene, CDR3 DNA, CDR3 protein. The D gene is left open where the match is weak. Size is stated for part of the rows, as once, few or many counts, or as a class when the clone is expanded.

size: .; D: .; V: TRBV5-6; J: TRBJ1-2; DNA: TGTGCCAGCAGCCCGCCGGGACTTTCGGGGATTACGTCAGGTGGCTACACCTTC; CDR3: CASSPPGLSGITSGGYTF
size: .; D: TRBD2; V: TRBV10-1; J: TRBJ2-5; DNA: TGCGCCAGCAGTGTGAGGACTAGCGGACAAGAGACCCAGTACTTC; CDR3: CASSVRTSGQETQYF
size: .; D: TRBD1; V: TRBV5-1; J: TRBJ2-1; DNA: TGCGCCAGCAGCTTGGTGGACAGGCACAATGAGCAGTTCTTC; CDR3: CASSLVDRHNEQFF
size: .; D: .; V: TRBV6-5; J: TRBJ2-6; DNA: TGTGCCAGCACACGGGACTCTGGGGCCAACGTCCTGACTTTC; CDR3: CASTRDSGANVLTF
size: .; D: .; V: TRBV18; J: TRBJ1-5; DNA: TGTGCCAGCTCACCAGGGGCAACCTATAGCAATCAGCCCCAGCATTTT; CDR3: CASSPGATYSNQPQHF
size: once; D: .; V: TRBV4-3; J: TRBJ1-2; DNA: TGCGCCAGCAGCCAAGAAAAACTCCCCCGAGGCTACACCTTC; CDR3: CASSQEKLPRGYTF
size: once; D: .; V: TRBV5-1; J: TRBJ1-4; DNA: TGCGCCAGCAGTCTGTTGAGAGGAGAAAAACTGTTTTTT; CDR3: CASSLLRGEKLFF
size: .; D: .; V: TRBV6-1; J: TRBJ1-6; DNA: TGTGCCAGCAGTGGGGGGGACGGTATAAATTCACCCCTCCACTTT; CDR3: CASSGGDGINSPLHF
size: .; D: TRBD2; V: TRBV12-5; J: TRBJ2-1; DNA: TGTGCTAGTGGTTCCGGGACTAGCGGGGGCGGTCCCTACAATGAGCAGTTCTTC; CDR3: CASGSGTSGGGPYNEQFF
size: .; D: TRBD2; V: TRBV4-3; J: TRBJ2-2; DNA: TGCGCCAGCAGCCACCAGCCTGCGGGAGTTCGCGTCGGGGAGCTGTTTTTT; CDR3: CASSHQPAGVRVGELFF
size: .; D: .; V: TRBV6-5; J: TRBJ2-3; DNA: TGTGCCAGCAGTTACTCGATATTGGGGCCAGATACGCAGTATTTT; CDR3: CASSYSILGPDTQYF
size: few; D: TRBD1; V: TRBV19; J: TRBJ2-2; DNA: TGTGCCAGTAAAGCGGACAGGAAGAACACCGGGGAGCTGTTTTTT; CDR3: CASKADRKNTGELFF
size: .; D: .; V: TRBV11-3; J: TRBJ2-1; DNA: TGTGCCAGCAGCCCCTGGCAGGGTAGGCTCAATGAGCAGTTCTTC; CDR3: CASSPWQGRLNEQFF
size: .; D: TRBD1; V: TRBV9; J: TRBJ2-5; DNA: TGTGCCAGCAGCACCAGGACAGGGGCCCAACAAGAGACCCAGTACTTC; CDR3: CASSTRTGAQQETQYF
size: .; D: TRBD2; V: TRBV6-1; J: TRBJ2-5; DNA: TGTGCCAGCAGTGTTTTTCTTAGCGGGAAAGAGACCCAGTACTTC; CDR3: CASSVFLSGKETQYF
size: .; D: TRBD1; V: TRBV5-6; J: TRBJ2-7; DNA: TGTGCCAGCAGCACGGGACAGGGTGACGAGCAGTACTTC; CDR3: CASSTGQGDEQYF
size: .; D: TRBD2; V: TRBV15; J: TRBJ2-5; DNA: TGTGCCACCAGCAGGGGGGCGGGGGGGCCTTGGGAGACCCAGTACTTC; CDR3: CATSRGAGGPWETQYF
size: .; D: .; V: TRBV7-6; J: TRBJ2-1; DNA: TGTGCCAGCAGCTTATCGGGAGCTCACAATGAGCAGTTCTTC; CDR3: CASSLSGAHNEQFF
size: .; D: TRBD1; V: TRBV27; J: TRBJ1-2; DNA: TGTGCCAGCAGTTCGGACAGGACTAACTATGGCTACACCTTC; CDR3: CASSSDRTNYGYTF
size: .; D: .; V: TRBV7-2; J: TRBJ1-4; DNA: TGTGCCAGCAGCCCACATAATGAAAAACTGTTTTTT; CDR3: CASSPHNEKLFF
size: .; D: TRBD1; V: TRBV14; J: TRBJ1-6; DNA: TGTGCCAGCAGCCAAGCGCCAGGGGGTAACTCACCCCTCCACTTT; CDR3: CASSQAPGGNSPLHF
size: .; D: TRBD1; V: TRBV7-2; J: TRBJ1-1; DNA: TGTGCCAGCAGCCTACAGGGGGCGCGAGGTGAAGCTTTCTTT; CDR3: CASSLQGARGEAFF
size: .; D: TRBD2; V: TRBV7-3; J: TRBJ2-1; DNA: TGTGCCAGCAGCTTTTTAGGCCGCAGACTAGCGGGAGGGAAGGATGAGCAGTTCTTC; CDR3: CASSFLGRRLAGGKDEQFF